The 8 T cell receptor beta chains listed next were all sequenced from one sample in a study of beta chain features in type 1 diabetes (dated by TCRdb to 2016 to 2019). The library was prepared using the immunoSEQ multiplex PCR assay. The entire isolated RNA was reverse transcribed using the High Capacity cDNA Reverse Transcription Kit, and thus expressed TCRB transcripts were sequenced. Drawn from immuneACCESS, this table holds only the in-frame rearrangements with V and J called that TCRdb kept. Clones are partly lost; checked studies trace under half to an unresolved V gene and leave the rest unexplained. The sample table contains around 500,000 clones; only one count was recorded for roughly 11% of them. Over 0.035% of the sample goes to the ten largest clones. The sequenced material came from naive CD4+ T cells from blood. According to the study, the label for this sample's cell subset or site signals: true naive CD4+ T cells. The source is a woman between 18 and 30 years old in good health.

The chain has TRBV28 and TRBJ2-3, with TRBD1 identical over 9 bases. The CDR3 loop spans 17 amino acids. Trimming at V came to 3 bases and at J to 3 bases, leaving 10 bases not matched to a gene. CDR1 and CDR2 from the germline V gene are MDHEN and SYDVKM. The CDR3 here is CASSFPPGQGETDTQYF. The CDR3 nucleotides are TGTGCCAGCAGTTTTCCACCGGGACAGGGTGAAACAGATACGCAGTATTTT.

This clone came up many times. The chain uses TRBV10-3 and TRBJ2-1; D gene unclear. CDR1 and CDR2 from the germline V gene are ENHRY and SYGVKD. Trimming removed 3 bases at V and 5 bases at J, with 11 bases between. The CDR3 is made up of 14 amino acids. The CDR3 coding sequence is TGTGCCATCAGTGAAGGAGCGAGGAACAATGAGCAGTTCTTC. This encodes CAISEGARNNEQFF.

This clone has a handful of counts. J is TRBJ2-4 and V is TRBV25-1, with D uncertain. Germline V gene data show CDR1 as MGHDK and CDR2 as SYGVNS. The V end lost 5 bases, the J end lost 0 bases, and 17 bases lay between the germline ends. CDR3 length: 17 residues. The chain's CDR3 is CASSPWPGRLAKNIQYF. CDR3 bases: TGTGCCAGCAGTCCCTGGCCCGGACGTCTAGCCAAAAACATTCAGTACTTC.

This clone was found a few times. This chain connects TRBV7-3 to TRBJ2-6; no clear D. The V end was cut by 4 bases, the J end by 2 bases, with 0 bases between. The CDR3 is 12 amino acids. Germline assignment: CDR1 SGHTA and CDR2 FQGTGA. The CDR3: CASSSGANVLTF. DNA for the CDR3: TGTGCCAGCAGCTCTGGGGCCAACGTCCTGACTTTC.

The V and J genes are TRBV7-9 and TRBJ2-2; D unresolved. The CDR3 is 15 amino acids. Germline V gives CDR1 SEHNR, CDR2 FQNEAQ (reference sequence). Trimming took 0 bases from V and 0 from J, leaving 5 bases between them. CDR3 coding DNA: TGTGCCAGCAGCTTAGCCCCTACGAACACCGGGGAGCTGTTTTTT. Protein: CASSLAPTNTGELFF.

CDR3 residues: CASSVQGGGNSGANVLTF. Written as DNA, the CDR3 is TGTGCCAGCAGTGTTCAAGGTGGAGGTAACTCTGGGGCCAACGTCCTGACTTTC. This chain connects TRBV2 to TRBJ2-6; possible D gene TRBD2, 5 bases. CDR3 length: 18 residues. V was clipped by 4 bases and J by 0 bases, with 16 bases between them. CDR1 is SNHLY and CDR2 is FYNNEI in the germline V gene.

This clone was recorded at least ten times. The CDR3 DNA reads TGTGCCATCAGGGGTACGGCTGAGGAGCAGTACTTC. It specifies CAIRGTAEEQYF. V gene TRBV10-3 combines with J gene TRBJ2-7, with D unresolved. The CDR3 is made up of 12 amino acids. Germline V gives CDR1 ENHRY, CDR2 SYGVKD. The V and J ends lost 6 bases and 7 bases respectively, with 13 bases between them.

This clone showed up just a few times. The chain has TRBV10-3 and TRBJ2-5; 7 positions match TRBD1. Germline loops: CDR1 ENHRY, CDR2 SYGVKD. The length of the CDR3 is 13 residues. With 8 bases clipped from V and 4 bases from J, the junction kept 7 bases outside the gene matches. The CDR3 coding sequence is TGTGCCATCCTCGACAGGGAAGGAGAGACCCAGTACTTC. Translating it yields CAILDREGETQYF.